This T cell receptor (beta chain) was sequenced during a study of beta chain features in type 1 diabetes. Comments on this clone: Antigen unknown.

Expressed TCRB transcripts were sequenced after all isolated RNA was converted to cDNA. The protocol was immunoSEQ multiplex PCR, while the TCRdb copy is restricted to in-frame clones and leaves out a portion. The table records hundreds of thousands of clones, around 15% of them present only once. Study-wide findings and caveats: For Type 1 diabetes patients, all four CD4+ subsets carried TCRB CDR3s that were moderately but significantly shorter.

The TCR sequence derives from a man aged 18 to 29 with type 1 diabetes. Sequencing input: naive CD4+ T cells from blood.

The CDR3 DNA sequence: TGTGCCAGCAGCCTGACAGGGGCCCGGTCCTACGAGCAGTACTTC. This codes for CASSLTGARSYEQYF. The V gene is TRBV28, the J gene TRBJ2-7; 8 bases align to TRBD1. The germline V gene has CDR1 MDHEN and CDR2 SYDVKM. CDR3 size: 15 residues. V trimming: 6 bases; J trimming: 1 base; junction bases outside the gene matches: 8.